What follows are 5 T cell receptor beta chains derived from one specimen sequenced in a study of blood T cell repertoires in COVID-19. This table comes from immunoSEQ multiplex PCR, and its TCRdb copy is limited to in-frame clones, with some not included. The data hold 55,000 or so clones, with over 75% observed a single time. The sequenced sample consisted of peripheral blood. Receptor source: a man aged 55 to 69 with active or convalescent COVID-19.

The chain links TRBV29-1 to TRBJ2-3, with 7 bases identical to TRBD1. CDR1 is SQVTM, CDR2 ANQGSEA, per germline. J lost 4 bases, V lost 7 bases, and 5 bases had no gene match. This CDR3 comprises 12 residues. CDR3 DNA: TGCAGCGCCGGGACAGTTCCAGATACGCAGTATTTT. Residues: CSAGTVPDTQYF.

The V and J genes are TRBV6-2 or TRBV6-3 and TRBJ2-1; 8 bases agree with TRBD2. V dropped 2 bases and J dropped 2; count of bases not matched to a gene: 5. CDR3 size: 16 residues. In germline, CDR1 is MNHEY, CDR2 SVGEGT. The CDR3 here is CASSYMTGLAYNEQFF. The CDR3 DNA follows: TGTGCCAGCAGTTACATGACGGGACTAGCCTACAATGAGCAGTTCTTC.

The chain carries TRBV12-3 or TRBV12-4 and TRBJ2-7; TRBD2 matches at 11 bases. V shed 6 bases, J shed 6 bases, and the junction held 4 bases outside the gene matches. CDR3 size: 13 residues. The CDR3 DNA reads as TGTGCCAGCAGAATGACTAGCGGGACCGAGCAGTACTTC. It is translated as CASRMTSGTEQYF.

The V call is TRBV7-2, the J call TRBJ2-1; 9 positions agree with TRBD1. Germline V gene sequence: CDR1 SGHTA, CDR2 FQGNSA. This CDR3 contains 15 residues. J lost 8 bases, V lost 0 bases, and 5 bases had no gene match. CDR3 bases: TGTGCCAGCAGCTTAGCAAGGACAGGGGTTCATGAGCAGTTCTTC. Protein: CASSLARTGVHEQFF.

The chain has TRBV4-2 and TRBJ1-3; D remains unclear. In germline, CDR1 is LGHNA, CDR2 YNFKEQ. V was cut by 4 bases and J by 0 bases, with 10 bases left in between. There are 15 residues in the CDR3. The CDR3 region has the DNA TGTGCCAGCAGCCCTGGTGGCGGCTCTGGAAACACCATATATTTT. Translating it yields CASSPGGGSGNTIYF.